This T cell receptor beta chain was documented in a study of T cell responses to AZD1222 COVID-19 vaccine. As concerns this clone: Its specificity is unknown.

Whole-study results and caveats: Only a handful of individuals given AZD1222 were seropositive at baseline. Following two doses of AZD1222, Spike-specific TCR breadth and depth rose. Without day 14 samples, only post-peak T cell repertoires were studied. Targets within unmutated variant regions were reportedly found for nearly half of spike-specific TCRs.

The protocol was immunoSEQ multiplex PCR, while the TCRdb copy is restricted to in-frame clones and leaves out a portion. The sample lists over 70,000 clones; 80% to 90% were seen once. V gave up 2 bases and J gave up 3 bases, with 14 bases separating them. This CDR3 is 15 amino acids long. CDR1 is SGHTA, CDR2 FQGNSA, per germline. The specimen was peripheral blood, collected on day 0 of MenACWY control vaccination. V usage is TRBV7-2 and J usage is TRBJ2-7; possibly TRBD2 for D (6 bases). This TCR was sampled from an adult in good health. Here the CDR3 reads CASSLLSGLNYEQYF. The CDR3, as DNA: TGTGCCAGCAGCTTACTATCGGGACTTAACTACGAGCAGTACTTC.